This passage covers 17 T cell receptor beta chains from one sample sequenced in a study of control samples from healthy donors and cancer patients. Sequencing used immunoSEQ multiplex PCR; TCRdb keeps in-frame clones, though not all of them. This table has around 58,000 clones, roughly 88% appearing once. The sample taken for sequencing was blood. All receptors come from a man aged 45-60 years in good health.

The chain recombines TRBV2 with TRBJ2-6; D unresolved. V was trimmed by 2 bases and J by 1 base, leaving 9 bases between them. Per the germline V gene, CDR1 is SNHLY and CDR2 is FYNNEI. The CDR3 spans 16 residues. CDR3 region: CASSENSLSGANVLTF. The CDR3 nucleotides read TGTGCCAGCAGTGAAAACTCGTTATCTGGGGCCAACGTCCTGACTTTC.

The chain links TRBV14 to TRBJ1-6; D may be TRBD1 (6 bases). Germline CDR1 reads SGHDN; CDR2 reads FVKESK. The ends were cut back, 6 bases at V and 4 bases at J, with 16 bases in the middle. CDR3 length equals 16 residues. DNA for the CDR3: TGTGCCAGCAGACCTTCCGGGGGCCTGTATAATTCACCCCTCCACTTT. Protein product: CASRPSGGLYNSPLHF.

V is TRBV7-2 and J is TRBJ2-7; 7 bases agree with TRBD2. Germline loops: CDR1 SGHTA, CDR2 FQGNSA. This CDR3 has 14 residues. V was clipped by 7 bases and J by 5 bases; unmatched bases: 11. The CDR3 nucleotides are TGTGCCAGCACCTCTTTCGGGGGAGGGGACGAGCAGTACTTC. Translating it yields CASTSFGGGDEQYF.

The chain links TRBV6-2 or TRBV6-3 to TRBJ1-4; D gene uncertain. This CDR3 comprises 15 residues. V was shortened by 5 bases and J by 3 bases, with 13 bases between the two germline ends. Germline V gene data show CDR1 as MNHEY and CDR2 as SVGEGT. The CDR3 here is CASSQTPGANEKLFF. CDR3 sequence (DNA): TGTGCCAGCAGTCAAACCCCGGGAGCTAATGAAAAACTGTTTTTT.

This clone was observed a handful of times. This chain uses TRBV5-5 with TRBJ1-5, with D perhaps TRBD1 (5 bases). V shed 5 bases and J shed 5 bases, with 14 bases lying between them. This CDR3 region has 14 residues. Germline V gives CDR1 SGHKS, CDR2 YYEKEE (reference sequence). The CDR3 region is CASSIEGKDQPQHF. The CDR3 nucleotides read TGTGCCAGCAGTATAGAGGGGAAGGATCAGCCCCAGCATTTT.

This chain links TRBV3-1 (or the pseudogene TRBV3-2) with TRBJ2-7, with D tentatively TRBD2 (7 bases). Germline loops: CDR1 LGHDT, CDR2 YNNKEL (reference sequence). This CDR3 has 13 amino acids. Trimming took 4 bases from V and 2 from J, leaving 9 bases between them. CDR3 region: CASSRGGTYEQYF. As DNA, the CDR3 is TGTGCCAGCAGCCGCGGGGGCACCTACGAGCAGTACTTC.

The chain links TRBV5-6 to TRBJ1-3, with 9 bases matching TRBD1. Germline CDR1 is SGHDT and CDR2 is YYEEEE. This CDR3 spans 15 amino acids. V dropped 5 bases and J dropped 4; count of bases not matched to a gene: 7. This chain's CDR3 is CASRTTGGSGNTIYF. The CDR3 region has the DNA TGTGCCAGCAGGACAACAGGGGGCTCAGGAAACACCATATATTTT.

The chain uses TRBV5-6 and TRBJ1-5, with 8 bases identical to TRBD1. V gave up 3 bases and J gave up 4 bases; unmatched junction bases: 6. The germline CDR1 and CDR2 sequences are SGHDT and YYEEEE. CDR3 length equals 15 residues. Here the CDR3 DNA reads TGTGCCAGCAGCTCCCTGACAGGGGAAAATCAGCCCCAGCATTTT. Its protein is CASSSLTGENQPQHF.

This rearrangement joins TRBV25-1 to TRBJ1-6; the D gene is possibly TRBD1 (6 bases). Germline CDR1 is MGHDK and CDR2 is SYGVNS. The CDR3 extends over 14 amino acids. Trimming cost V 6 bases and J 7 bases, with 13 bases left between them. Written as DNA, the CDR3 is TGTGCCAGCAGCCACCGGGACAACAATTCACCCCTCCACTTT. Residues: CASSHRDNNSPLHF.

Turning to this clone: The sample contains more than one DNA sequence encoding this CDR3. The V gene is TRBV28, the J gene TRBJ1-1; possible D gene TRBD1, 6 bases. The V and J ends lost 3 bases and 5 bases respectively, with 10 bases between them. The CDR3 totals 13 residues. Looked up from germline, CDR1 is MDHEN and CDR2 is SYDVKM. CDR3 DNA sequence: TGTGCCAGCAGTTTGGGGGGCGGGACTGAAGCTTTCTTT. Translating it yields CASSLGGGTEAFF.

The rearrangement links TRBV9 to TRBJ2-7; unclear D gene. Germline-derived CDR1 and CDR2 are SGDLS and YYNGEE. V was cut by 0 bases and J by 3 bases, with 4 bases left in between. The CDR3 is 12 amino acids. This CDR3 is CASSVDNYEQYF. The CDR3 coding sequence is TGTGCCAGCAGCGTAGACAACTACGAGCAGTACTTC.

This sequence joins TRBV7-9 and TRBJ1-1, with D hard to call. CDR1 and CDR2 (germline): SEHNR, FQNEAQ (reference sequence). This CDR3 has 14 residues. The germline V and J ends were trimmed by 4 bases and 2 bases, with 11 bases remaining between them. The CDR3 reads CASSSQTSNTEAFF. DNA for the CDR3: TGTGCCAGCAGCTCACAAACTAGCAACACTGAAGCTTTCTTT.

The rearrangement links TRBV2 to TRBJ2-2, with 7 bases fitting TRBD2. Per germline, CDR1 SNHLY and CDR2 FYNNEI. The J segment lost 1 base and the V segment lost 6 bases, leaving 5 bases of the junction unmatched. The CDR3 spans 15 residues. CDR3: CASRELARNTGELFF. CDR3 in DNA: TGTGCCAGCAGAGAACTAGCGAGGAACACCGGGGAGCTGTTTTTT.

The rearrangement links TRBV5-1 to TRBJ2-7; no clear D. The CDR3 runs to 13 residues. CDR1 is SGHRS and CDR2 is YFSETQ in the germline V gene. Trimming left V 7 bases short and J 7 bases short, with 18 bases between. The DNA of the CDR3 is TGCGCCAGCTCGAATGGACGGAGAGAGGAGCAGTACTTC. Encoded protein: CASSNGRREEQYF.

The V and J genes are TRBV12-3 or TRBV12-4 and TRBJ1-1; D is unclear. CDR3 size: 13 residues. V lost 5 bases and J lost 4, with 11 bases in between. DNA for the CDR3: TGTGCCAGCAGTGACCTTGTTACCACTGAAGCTTTCTTT. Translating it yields CASSDLVTTEAFF.

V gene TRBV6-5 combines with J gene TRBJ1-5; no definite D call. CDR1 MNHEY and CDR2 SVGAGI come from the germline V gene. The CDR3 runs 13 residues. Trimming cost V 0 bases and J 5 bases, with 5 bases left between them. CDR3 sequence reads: CASSYSTHQPQHF. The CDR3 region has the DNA TGTGCCAGCAGTTACTCAACCCATCAGCCCCAGCATTTT.

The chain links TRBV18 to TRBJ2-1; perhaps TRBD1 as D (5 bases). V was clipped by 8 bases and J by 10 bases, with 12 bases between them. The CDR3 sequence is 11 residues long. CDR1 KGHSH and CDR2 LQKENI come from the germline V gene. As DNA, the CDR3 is TGTGCCAGCCATACAGGTGACGAGCAGTTCTTC. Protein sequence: CASHTGDEQFF.